The 15 T cell receptor beta chains below come from one sample, sequenced in a study of Graves' ophthalmopathy and Graves' hyperthyroidism. RNA transcripts were the source from which TCR beta CDR3 regions were amplified. First-round RT-PCR with HTBI primers preceded a second-round multiplex PCR. TCRdb re-analysed the multiplex PCR reads in MiXCR, keeping a single row per CDR3 protein. Of 650,000 to 800,000 distinct CDR3 sequences in the sample, over 40% were seen once. The specimen was peripheral blood. All receptors come from an adult man with Graves' ophthalmopathy.

As concerns this clonotype: At one end, the junction sequence differs from germline, possibly due to a read error. The V call is TRBV29-1, the J call TRBJ1-3; D is unresolved. CDR1 SQVTM and CDR2 ANQGSEA come from the germline V gene. The CDR3 is 12 amino acids. CDR3 bases: TGCAGAGTTGACAACTCTGGAAACACCATATATTTT. It is translated as CRVDNSGNTIYF. Full variable domain (rest looked up from reference TRBV29-1 and TRBJ1-3): SAVISQKPSRDICQRGTSLTIQCQVDSQVTMMFWYRQQPGQSLTLIATANQGSEATYESGFVIDKFPISRPNLTFSTLTVSNMSPEDSSIYLCRVDNSGNTIYFGEGSWLTVV.

The table lists this clonotype with many counts. The chain recombines TRBV9 with TRBJ1-2; D is undetermined. Germline lookup yields CDR1 SGDLS and CDR2 YYNGEE. The CDR3 spans 15 residues. V lost 5 bases, J lost 0 bases, and 14 bases lay in between. Here the CDR3 reads CASRPGIGTNYGYTF. CDR3 coding DNA: TGTGCCAGCAGACCCGGGATAGGGACTAACTATGGCTACACCTTC.

This clonotype was seen ten or more times. The junction departs from the called germline gene at one end, perhaps through a read error. The CDR3 spells CASSMGQGGEKLFF. CDR3 bases: TGCGCCAGCAGCATGGGACAGGGAGGCGAAAAACTGTTTTTT. The V and J genes are TRBV19 and TRBJ1-4; 9 bases agree with TRBD1. CDR1 LNHDA and CDR2 SQIVND come from the germline V gene (reference sequence). The CDR3 contains 14 residues.

V usage is TRBV2 and J usage is TRBJ1-1; 7 bases are a match to TRBD1. The length of the CDR3 is 14 residues. Germline values: CDR1 SNHLY, CDR2 FYNNEI. The V segment lost 8 bases and the J segment 5 bases; nucleotides outside the gene matches: 11. CDR3 sequence (DNA): TGTGCCAGCCGTCTCAGGGGGAGGCGGACTGAAGCTTTCTTT. Its translation is CASRLRGRRTEAFF. The full variable domain, rest sourced from reference TRBV2 and TRBJ1-1, is EPEVTQTPSHQVTQMGQEVILRCVPISNHLYFYWYRQILGQKVEFLVSFYNNEISEKSEIFDDQFSVERPDGSNFTLKIRSTKLEDSAMYFCASRLRGRRTEAFFGQGTRLTVV.

Many counts were recorded for this clonotype. The chain has TRBV12-3 or TRBV12-4 and TRBJ1-4, with D uncertain. The V gene lost 5 bases and the J gene lost 3 bases, with 10 bases spanning the gap. The CDR3 has 14 residues. The chain's CDR3 is CASSNGYANEKLFF. The CDR3 DNA sequence: TGTGCCAGCAGTAATGGGTACGCTAATGAAAAACTGTTTTTT.

This clonotype was detected ten times or more. The chain couples TRBV12-3 or TRBV12-4 to TRBJ1-4; a possible D gene is TRBD1 (5 bases). Trimming shortened V by 4 bases and J by 8 bases, and 17 bases separated the two germline ends. The CDR3 contains 15 residues. CDR3 sequence: CASSSSGRQVEKLFF. Here the CDR3 DNA reads TGTGCCAGCAGTTCCTCGGGGCGGCAGGTGGAAAAACTGTTTTTT.

This clonotype showed up just a few times. The chain joins TRBV6-4 to TRBJ1-5, with TRBD1 matching 7 bases. Unmatched junction bases numbered 8, after V lost 5 bases and J lost 4 bases. The CDR3 is 15 residues long. The germline V gene encodes CDR1 MRHNA and CDR2 SNTAGT. CDR3 nucleotide sequence: TGTGCCAGCAGTTCCGGGACAGCCCATAATCAGCCCCAGCATTTT. Residues: CASSSGTAHNQPQHF.

This clonotype has only one observation. A much larger clonotype is one base distant, so this may be a read error. The chain uses TRBV12-3 or TRBV12-4 and TRBJ2-7; weak D call: TRBD2 (6 bases). This CDR3 is built from 14 residues. The CDR3 DNA reads as TGTGCCAGCAGCCAAGGAGCGGGCGCCTACGGGCAGTACTTC. Its translation: CASSQGAGAYGQYF.

The V and J genes are TRBV10-3 and TRBJ1-6, with D perhaps TRBD1 (6 bases). This CDR3 comprises 14 residues. From germline, CDR1 is ENHRY and CDR2 SYGVKD. The V and J ends lost 3 bases and 7 bases respectively, with 10 bases between them. The CDR3: CAISDRGLNSPLHF. CDR3 sequence (DNA): TGTGCCATCAGTGACAGGGGTCTGAATTCACCCCTCCACTTT.

This clonotype has ten or more counts. The chain is built from TRBV2 and TRBJ2-2; the D gene is possibly TRBD1 (6 bases). With 6 bases removed from V and 5 bases from J, the gap between germline ends came to 16 bases. The germline V gene encodes CDR1 SNHLY and CDR2 FYNNEI. The CDR3 has 15 residues. CDR3 nucleotides: TGTGCCAGCAGACCATACCAGGGGTTTACCGGGGAGCTGTTTTTT. Translating it yields CASRPYQGFTGELFF.

This clonotype was picked up many times. The chain couples TRBV12-3 or TRBV12-4 to TRBJ2-7; 7 nucleotides agree with TRBD1. The J segment lost 0 bases and the V segment lost 3 bases, leaving 2 bases of the junction unmatched. The CDR3 extends over 14 amino acids. CDR3 coding DNA: TGTGCCAGCAGTTTCGACAGGGACTCCTACGAGCAGTACTTC. This translates into CASSFDRDSYEQYF.

This clonotype was recorded many times. The chain has TRBV29-1 and TRBJ1-2, with 7 bases fitting TRBD1. The CDR3 length is 13 residues. Germline CDR1 reads SQVTM; CDR2 reads ANQGSEA. V was clipped by 0 bases and J by 8 bases; unmatched bases: 6. CDR3 residues: CSVEDRQGSGYTF. Written as DNA, the CDR3 is TGCAGCGTTGAAGATCGACAGGGTTCCGGCTACACCTTC.

The chain is built from TRBV25-1 and TRBJ2-5, with 7 bases identical to TRBD1. This CDR3 has 15 amino acids. J gave up 6 bases and V 6 bases, and 13 bases lay outside the gene matches. Looked up from germline, CDR1 is MGHDK and CDR2 is SYGVNS. CDR3 nucleotides: TGTGCCAGCAGCTACTGGACAGGCCGGGGTCAGACCCAGTACTTC. It is translated as CASSYWTGRGQTQYF.

This clonotype was detected a few times. CDR3 loop: CASSHIVAGTGELFF. DNA of the CDR3: TGTGCCAGCAGCCACATTGTAGCGGGCACCGGGGAGCTGTTTTTT. The chain joins TRBV9 to TRBJ2-2, with 7 bases aligning to TRBD2. V was clipped by 4 bases and J by 4 bases; unmatched bases: 7. In germline, CDR1 is SGDLS, CDR2 YYNGEE. The CDR3 runs 15 residues.

The chain is built from TRBV11-2 and TRBJ2-5; TRBD1 matches at 10 bases. The germline V gene has CDR1 SGHAT and CDR2 FQNNGV. Germline trimming cut 1 base from V and 13 bases from J; bases unmatched to any gene: 3. This CDR3 contains 12 residues. The CDR3: CASSLGGQGRYF. DNA for the CDR3: TGTGCCAGCAGCTTAGGGGGACAGGGGAGGTACTTC.